This T cell receptor (beta chain) was recorded in a study of CD8 T cells in ankylosing spondylitis. The study's findings and limits: Seemingly distinctive of ankylosing spondylitis blood was a TCR beta motif formed by eight highly homologous variants.

V was shortened by 2 bases and J by 0 bases, with 4 bases between the two germline ends. The germline gives CDR1 DFQATT, CDR2 SNEGSKA (reference sequence). This CDR3 spans 13 amino acids. TCRdb recomputed calls from the 5' RACE reads with MiXCR, one row per CDR3 protein. This sample yields 400,000 or so distinct CDR3 sequences, of which roughly 26% are seen a single time; about 1% belongs to the top ten. Concerning this clonotype itself: Its antigen is unidentified.

What was sequenced was blood, either unsorted or a sorted T cell fraction (not recorded which). The J gene is TRBJ2-2, the V gene TRBV20-1; D remains unclear. The sequence was obtained from a male donor with ankylosing spondylitis. The CDR3 sequence: CSARNPNTGELFF. The CDR3 DNA reads TGCAGTGCTAGAAATCCGAACACCGGGGAGCTGTTTTTT.